Each of the 8 T cell receptor beta chains below was sequenced from the same sample in a study of CD8+ T cells in alopecia areata. cDNA reverse transcribed from extracted RNA served as the sequencing template. The repertoire was sequenced with immunoSEQ multiplex PCR; TCRdb's copy has only in-frame clones and lacks some. The sample records around 15,000 clones, 45% to 65% being singletons. Researchers took lesional scalp punch biopsies and peripheral blood from people who were alopecia areata patients. The sequencing sample was made of skin. The receptor set was obtained from a human donor with alopecia areata.

This clone has just a few counts. This chain links TRBV6-5 with TRBJ2-1, with a weak D call TRBD1 (6 bases). The V and J ends lost 3 bases and 9 bases respectively, with 15 bases between them. This CDR3 region has 14 residues. Germline CDR1 MNHEY, CDR2 SVGAGI. The CDR3, as DNA: TGTGCCAGCAGTTATTCTGGCAGGGGTGTTGAGCAGTTCTTC. As protein: CASSYSGRGVEQFF.

The rearrangement links TRBV5-1 to TRBJ1-2, with 7 bases lining up with TRBD1. The CDR3 has 15 amino acids. The germline CDR1 and CDR2 sequences are SGHRS and YFSETQ. Trimming at V came to 0 bases and at J to 8 bases, leaving 10 bases not matched to a gene. The CDR3 bases are TGCGCCAGCAGCTTGGGGGCGGACAGGCCCTGGGGCTACACCTTC. Its protein product is CASSLGADRPWGYTF. Full variable domain (rest looked up from reference TRBV5-1 and TRBJ1-2): KAGVTQTPRYLIKTRGQQVTLSCSPISGHRSVSWYQQTPGQGLQFLFEYFSETQRNKGNFPGRFSGRQFSNSRSEMNVSTLELGDSALYLCASSLGADRPWGYTFGSGTRLTVV.

This clone was detected only a few times. The J gene is TRBJ2-7, the V gene TRBV4-1, with 10 bases aligning to TRBD1. This CDR3 contains 17 residues. The junction had 6 bases not matched to a gene; V was cut back by 1 base and J by 0 bases. Per the germline V gene, CDR1 is MGHRA and CDR2 is YSYEKL. The DNA of the CDR3 is TGCGCCAGCAGCCAAGGTCCCTGGACAGGGGGCTCCTACGAGCAGTACTTC. This gives the protein CASSQGPWTGGSYEQYF.

This rearrangement joins TRBV2 to TRBJ1-2, with D perhaps TRBD1 (5 bases). The CDR3 has 14 residues. Germline V gene lookup returns CDR1 SNHLY and CDR2 FYNNEI. The V end lost 4 bases, the J end lost 4 bases, and 13 bases lay between the germline ends. CDR3 sequence (DNA): TGTGCCAGCAGTGTCGGGGACGCCGGCTATGGCTACACCTTC. This gives the protein CASSVGDAGYGYTF.

The chain recombines TRBV28 with TRBJ1-2; a possible D gene is TRBD1 (5 bases). Germline V gives CDR1 MDHEN, CDR2 SYDVKM. The V end was cut by 4 bases, the J end by 5 bases, with 11 bases between. This CDR3 has 13 residues. The CDR3 loop reads CASSSDTTYGYTF. The CDR3, as DNA: TGTGCCAGCAGTTCGGACACGACGTATGGCTACACCTTC.

The chain joins TRBV27 to TRBJ2-3; D is ambiguous. The length of the CDR3 is 12 residues. Trimming shortened V by 0 bases and J by 6 bases, and 4 bases separated the two germline ends. CDR1 MNHEY and CDR2 SMNVEV come from the germline V gene (reference sequence). The CDR3 region is CASSLSRDTQYF. The CDR3 bases are TGTGCCAGCAGTTTATCGCGGGATACGCAGTATTTT.

The chain couples TRBV7-9 to TRBJ2-1, with 8 bases matching TRBD2. This CDR3 contains 19 residues. The ends lost 1 base at V and 0 bases at J; junction bases unmatched: 11. Germline V gives CDR1 SEHNR, CDR2 FQNEAQ (reference sequence). The CDR3 bases are TGTGCCAGCAGCTTAGGGGCTAGCGGGCGACCATACTCCTACAATGAGCAGTTCTTC. Translation gives CASSLGASGRPYSYNEQFF.

The CDR3 DNA reads TGTGCCAGCAGCAAAGGCGGGAGCGCAGAAGAGACCCAGTACTTC. Translation gives CASSKGGSAEETQYF. V and J are TRBV21-1 and TRBJ2-5; TRBD2, the D gene given by the table, was not confirmed from the DNA. TRBV21-1 is recorded as a pseudogene. The CDR3 runs to 15 residues.